These T cell receptor beta chains were read from a single sample in a study of early T cells in non-severe SARS-CoV-2 infection. One entry per CDR3 protein results from TCRdb running MiXCR on the 5' RACE reads. The data show under 85,000 distinct CDR3 sequences, with around 12% seen just once and 15% to 18% held by the top ten. The source material was whole blood, sampled at baseline. The receptor source for this set is an adult who was a healthcare worker with PCR-confirmed SARS-CoV-2 infection or an uninfected control (not recorded which). The donor label of this sample is uncertain. Each CDR3 is given with its conserved first and last residue. D genes are given only for firm matches. Size is stated for part of the rows, as once, few or many counts, or as a class when the clone is expanded.

d_call	v_call	clone_size	j_call	cdr3_aa	cdr3_nt
-	TRBV6-2/TRBV6-3	few	TRBJ1-2	CASSSHTDFNYGYTF	TGTGCCAGCAGTTCCCACACCGACTTTAACTATGGCTACACCTTC
TRBD1	TRBV5-4	many	TRBJ1-3	CASSSGQGVNTIYF	TGTGCCAGCAGCTCCGGACAGGGAGTAAACACCATATATTTT
TRBD1	TRBV5-5	few	TRBJ2-2	CASSDTGGWDTGELFF	TGTGCCAGCAGCGATACAGGGGGCTGGGACACCGGGGAGCTGTTTTTT
TRBD2	TRBV19	-	TRBJ2-1	CASSLLAGGMGTYNEQFF	TGTGCCAGTAGCCTACTAGCGGGAGGGATGGGAACCTACAATGAGCAGTTCTTC
-	TRBV27	few	TRBJ1-1	CASSSPRDPTEAFF	TGTGCCAGCAGTTCCCCCAGGGACCCCACTGAAGCTTTCTTT
TRBD2	TRBV7-2	few	TRBJ2-7	CASSSPWDGGMYEQYF	TGTGCCAGCAGCTCCCCCTGGGACGGGGGGATGTACGAGCAGTACTTC
-	TRBV5-1	-	TRBJ2-7	CASSLLAEKTYEQYF	TGCGCCAGCAGCTTGTTGGCGGAGAAGACCTACGAGCAGTACTTC
TRBD1	TRBV6-5	-	TRBJ1-6	CASSYSQGASPLHF	TGTGCCAGCAGTTACTCCCAGGGGGCTTCACCCCTCCACTTT
TRBD1	TRBV19	-	TRBJ2-7	CASRDPGQATYEQYF	TGTGCCAGTAGAGACCCGGGACAGGCGACCTACGAGCAGTACTTC
TRBD1	TRBV20-1	-	TRBJ1-3	CSAPGTGGNTIYF	TGCAGTGCGCCCGGGACAGGGGGAAACACCATATATTTT
-	TRBV12-3/TRBV12-4	many	TRBJ1-2	CASSLGGGVVGYTF	TGTGCCAGCAGTTTAGGCGGGGGAGTGGTTGGCTACACCTTC
-	TRBV18	few	TRBJ1-2	CASSPDSGYGYTF	TGTGCCAGCTCACCTGACAGCGGTTATGGCTACACCTTC
TRBD2	TRBV11-2	few	TRBJ2-5	CASSFPGGPGTQYF	TGTGCCAGCAGCTTTCCGGGGGGGCCGGGGACCCAGTACTTC
TRBD1	TRBV9	many	TRBJ2-7	CASGDSSYEQYF	TGTGCCAGCGGGGACAGCTCCTACGAGCAGTACTTC
-	TRBV6-4	many	TRBJ2-1	CASSEDRHNEQFF	TGTGCCAGCAGTGAGGACAGACACAATGAGCAGTTCTTC
-	TRBV12-3/TRBV12-4	many	TRBJ1-4	CASSFGGSGEKLFF	TGTGCCAGCAGTTTCGGCGGTTCCGGCGAAAAACTGTTTTTT
TRBD1	TRBV20-1	many	TRBJ2-7	CSARATGDYEQYF	TGCAGTGCTAGAGCGACAGGGGATTACGAGCAGTACTTC
-	TRBV18	medium-sized	TRBJ2-5	CASSNQQGGVETQYF	TGTGCCAGCTCAAACCAACAGGGTGGAGTCGAGACCCAGTACTTC
-	TRBV7-3	many	TRBJ2-2	CASSLGRTNTGELFF	TGTGCCAGCAGCTTAGGGCGGACGAACACCGGGGAGCTGTTTTTT
TRBD2	TRBV11-2	-	TRBJ2-2	CASTRGLAGYGGELFF	TGTGCCAGCACCCGAGGGCTAGCGGGGTACGGCGGGGAGCTGTTTTTT
-	TRBV7-6	many	TRBJ2-1	CASSAGLHYNEQFF	TGTGCCAGCAGCGCGGGACTCCACTACAATGAGCAGTTCTTC
-	TRBV6-2/TRBV6-3	few	TRBJ2-1	CASSYIPISSRNEQFF	TGTGCCAGCAGTTACATCCCCATCTCCTCCAGGAATGAGCAGTTCTTC
TRBD1	TRBV29-1	-	TRBJ2-5	CSVVWGRGRQETQYF	TGCAGCGTTGTTTGGGGCAGGGGGCGACAAGAGACCCAGTACTTC
-	TRBV7-3	few	TRBJ2-3	CASSSRTGESTDTQYF	TGTGCCAGCAGCTCCCGGACTGGGGAGAGCACAGATACGCAGTATTTT
TRBD1	TRBV18	few	TRBJ2-7	CASSPRQGAKYEQYF	TGTGCCAGCTCTCCCCGGCAGGGGGCTAAGTACGAGCAGTACTTC
-	TRBV9	-	TRBJ1-1	CASSVGDRPFGAFF	TGTGCCAGCAGCGTAGGCGACAGGCCGTTTGGAGCTTTCTTT
-	TRBV25-1	few	TRBJ2-2	CASSVEGERTGELFF	TGTGCCAGCAGTGTTGAGGGGGAGAGGACCGGGGAGCTGTTTTTT
-	TRBV6-6	few	TRBJ2-6	CASSYPTANVLTF	TGTGCCAGCAGTTACCCGACGGCCAACGTCCTGACTTTC
-	TRBV12-5	-	TRBJ2-7	CASGLQAYAGATYEQYF	TGTGCTAGTGGTTTGCAGGCGTATGCAGGAGCAACCTACGAGCAGTACTTC
-	TRBV15	-	TRBJ2-5	CATSRDPGPQETQYF	TGTGCCACCAGCAGAGATCCAGGCCCCCAAGAGACCCAGTACTTC
-	TRBV7-3	few	TRBJ2-7	CASSSLGGGYEQYF	TGTGCCAGCAGTTCTCTCGGAGGGGGCTACGAGCAGTACTTC
-	TRBV2	-	TRBJ1-6	CASGGDYNSPLHF	TGTGCCAGCGGCGGGGATTATAATTCACCCCTCCACTTT
TRBD1	TRBV12-3/TRBV12-4	few	TRBJ1-1	CASSTGDQAFF	TGTGCCAGCAGTACAGGGGACCAAGCTTTCTTT
-	TRBV7-8	-	TRBJ1-1	CASSFLLGNTEAFF	TGTGCCAGCAGCTTCCTTTTGGGGAACACTGAAGCTTTCTTT
TRBD1	TRBV5-1	few	TRBJ1-1	CASSLGTGLLITEAFF	TGCGCCAGCAGCCTAGGGACAGGGTTATTGATCACTGAAGCTTTCTTT
-	TRBV2	many	TRBJ2-3	CASSPRDTQYF	TGTGCCAGCAGTCCGAGAGATACGCAGTATTTT
-	TRBV5-1	many	TRBJ1-1	CASSWKGRANTEAFF	TGCGCCAGCAGCTGGAAGGGACGGGCGAACACTGAAGCTTTCTTT
-	TRBV2	-	TRBJ2-3	CASSESGSSNTQYF	TGTGCCAGCAGTGAATCGGGGAGTTCAAATACGCAGTATTTT
TRBD1	TRBV27	-	TRBJ2-3	CASSLWAQGQLYTDTQYF	TGTGCCAGCAGTTTATGGGCTCAGGGACAGCTCTACACAGATACGCAGTATTTT
-	TRBV5-1	-	TRBJ2-4	CASSPPAQITLAKNIQYF	TGCGCCAGCAGCCCCCCTGCACAGATAACTTTAGCCAAAAACATTCAGTACTTC
-	TRBV18	many	TRBJ2-2	CASSPLGGDAGELFF	TGTGCCAGCTCACCTCTGGGCGGGGACGCCGGGGAGCTGTTTTTT
-	TRBV5-6	few	TRBJ2-7	CASSLQSSYEQYF	TGTGCCAGCAGCTTACAGAGCTCCTACGAGCAGTACTTC
-	TRBV19	-	TRBJ2-2	CASSIKNGFNGELFF	TGTGCCAGTAGTATAAAGAACGGTTTCAACGGGGAGCTGTTTTTT
-	TRBV9	once	TRBJ1-1	CASSVATRRTEAFF	TGTGCCAGCAGCGTAGCGACGAGGAGGACTGAAGCTTTCTTT
-	TRBV14	-	TRBJ2-7	CASSLGSMKYYEQYF	TGTGCCAGCAGCCTTGGCAGCATGAAATACTACGAGCAGTACTTC
-	TRBV18	few	TRBJ1-2	CASSPQGGNGYTF	TGTGCCAGCTCACCACAGGGTGGGAATGGCTACACCTTC
-	TRBV13	-	TRBJ2-7	CASSLGGRAGGPNEQYF	TGTGCCAGCAGCTTAGGCGGGAGGGCAGGGGGTCCCAACGAGCAGTACTTC